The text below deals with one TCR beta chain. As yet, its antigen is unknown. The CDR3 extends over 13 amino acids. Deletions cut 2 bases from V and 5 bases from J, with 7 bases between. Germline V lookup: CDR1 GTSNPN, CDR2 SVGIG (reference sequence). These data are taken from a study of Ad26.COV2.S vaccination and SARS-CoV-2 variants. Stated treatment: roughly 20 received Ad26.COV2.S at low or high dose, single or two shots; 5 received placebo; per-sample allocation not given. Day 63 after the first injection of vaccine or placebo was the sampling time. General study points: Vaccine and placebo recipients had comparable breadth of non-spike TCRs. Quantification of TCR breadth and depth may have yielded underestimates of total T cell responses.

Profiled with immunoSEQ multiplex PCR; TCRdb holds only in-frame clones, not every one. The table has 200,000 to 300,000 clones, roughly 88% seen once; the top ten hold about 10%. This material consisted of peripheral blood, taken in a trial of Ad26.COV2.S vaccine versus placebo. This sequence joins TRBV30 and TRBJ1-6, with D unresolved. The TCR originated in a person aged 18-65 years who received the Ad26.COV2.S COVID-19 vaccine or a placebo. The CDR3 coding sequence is TGTGCCTGGAGTCTGGCAGATAATTCACCCCTCCACTTT. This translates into CAWSLADNSPLHF.